The TCR beta chain under discussion was sequenced for a study of vaccination effects on CD4 cells after COVID-19. Study-level findings and limits: Marked clonal contraction was seen late after vaccination (in both infection- and vaccine-induced clones).

Before sequencing, viral peptide pools were used by the ViraFEST assay to expand antigen-specific CD4+ T cells. Culture proceeded for 9 to 11 days, and CD4+ T cells were then isolated. Prior SARS-CoV-2 infection was absent in the vaccine recipients, as shown by negative nucleocapsid antibodies. Wells each received more than 1.5 million PBMC, cultured with about 10 IU/ml IL-2 and roughly 9.4 ug/ml peptides. On both days 3 and 7, half of the culture medium was replaced with IL-2 medium. Method: immunoSEQ multiplex PCR; TCRdb's copy keeps in-frame clones and lacks some. The sample records roughly 20,000 clones, approximately 70% being singletons. Regarding this clone: Its matching antigen is unknown.

Per the germline V gene, CDR1 is LNHDA and CDR2 is SQIVND (reference sequence). The CDR3 is 13 amino acids. Trimming pared 3 bases from V and 5 bases from J, leaving 8 bases between. The source of this sequence is a human donor who received a COVID-19 vaccine. The sequencing here drew on CD4+ T cells from PBMCs cultured with HCoV-229E spike peptides, taken before COVID-19 vaccination. The chain carries TRBV19 and TRBJ2-1; a weak D match, TRBD2 (5 bases). As DNA, the CDR3 is TGTGCCAGTAGTATGCTAGCAGACAATGAGCAGTTCTTC. Amino acids: CASSMLADNEQFF.